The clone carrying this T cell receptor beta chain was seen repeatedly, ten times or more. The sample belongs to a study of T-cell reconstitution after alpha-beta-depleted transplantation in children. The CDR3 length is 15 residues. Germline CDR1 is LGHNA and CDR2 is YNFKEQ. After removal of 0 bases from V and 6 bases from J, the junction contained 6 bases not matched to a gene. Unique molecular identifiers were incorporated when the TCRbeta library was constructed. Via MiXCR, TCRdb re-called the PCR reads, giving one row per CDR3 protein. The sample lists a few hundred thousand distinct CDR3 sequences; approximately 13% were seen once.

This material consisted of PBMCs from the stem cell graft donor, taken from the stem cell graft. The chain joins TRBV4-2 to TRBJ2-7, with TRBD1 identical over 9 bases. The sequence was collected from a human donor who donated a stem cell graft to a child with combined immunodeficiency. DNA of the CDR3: TGTGCCAGCAGCCAAGATTGGGGGACAGGGAGCGAGCAGTACTTC. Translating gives CASSQDWGTGSEQYF.